This TCR beta chain was sequenced in a study of blood T cell repertoires in COVID-19. The assay was immunoSEQ multiplex PCR, and TCRdb's table has in-frame clones only and misses some. Of fewer than 300,000 clones listed, around 82% are singletons. Germline lookup yields CDR1 SEHNR and CDR2 FQNEAQ (reference sequence). This CDR3 is built from 12 residues. V lost 3 bases to trimming and J lost 12 bases, with 12 bases between them. This chain connects TRBV7-9 to TRBJ2-1; D may be TRBD2 (6 bases). The clonotype originates from a woman in her 50s who had recovered from COVID-19. Sequencing was carried out using peripheral blood. In DNA form, the CDR3 reads TGTGCCAGCAGCTTGTCAGAAGCGGGGCAGTTCTTC. Encoded protein: CASSLSEAGQFF.